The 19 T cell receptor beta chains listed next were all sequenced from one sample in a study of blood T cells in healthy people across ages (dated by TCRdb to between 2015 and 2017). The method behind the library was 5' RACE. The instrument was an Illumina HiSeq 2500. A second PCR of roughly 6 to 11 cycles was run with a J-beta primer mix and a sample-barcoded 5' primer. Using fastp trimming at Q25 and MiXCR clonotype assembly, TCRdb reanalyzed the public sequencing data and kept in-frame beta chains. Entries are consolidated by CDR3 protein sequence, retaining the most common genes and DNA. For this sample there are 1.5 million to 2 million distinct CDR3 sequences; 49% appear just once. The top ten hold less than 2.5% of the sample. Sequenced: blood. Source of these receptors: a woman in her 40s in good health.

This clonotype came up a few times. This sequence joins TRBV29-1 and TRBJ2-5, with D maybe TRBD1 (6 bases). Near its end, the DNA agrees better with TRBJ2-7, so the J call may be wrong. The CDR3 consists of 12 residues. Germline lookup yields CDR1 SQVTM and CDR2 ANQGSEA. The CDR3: CSVSQGDAEQYF. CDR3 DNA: TGCAGCGTCTCACAGGGTGACGCCGAGCAGTACTTC.

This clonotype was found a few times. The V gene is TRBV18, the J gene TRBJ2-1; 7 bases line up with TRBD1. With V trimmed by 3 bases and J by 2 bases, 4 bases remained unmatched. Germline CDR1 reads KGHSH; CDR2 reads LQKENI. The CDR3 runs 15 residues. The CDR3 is CASSPWDRPYNEQFF. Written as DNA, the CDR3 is TGTGCCAGCTCACCCTGGGACAGACCCTACAATGAGCAGTTCTTC.

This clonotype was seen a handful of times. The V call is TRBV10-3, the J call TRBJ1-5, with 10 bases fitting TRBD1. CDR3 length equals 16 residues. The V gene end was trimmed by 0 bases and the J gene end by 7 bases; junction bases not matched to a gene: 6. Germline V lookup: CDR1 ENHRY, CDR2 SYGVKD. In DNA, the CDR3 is TGTGCCATCAGTGAGTCCGGGACAGGGGAAAACCAGCCCCAGCATTTT. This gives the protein CAISESGTGENQPQHF.

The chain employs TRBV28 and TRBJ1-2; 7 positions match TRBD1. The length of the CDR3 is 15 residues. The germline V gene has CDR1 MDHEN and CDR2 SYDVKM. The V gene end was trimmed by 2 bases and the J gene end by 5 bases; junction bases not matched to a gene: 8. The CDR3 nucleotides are TGTGCCAGCAGTTTAGAAAGGGGGCGAAAATATGGCTACACCTTC. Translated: CASSLERGRKYGYTF.

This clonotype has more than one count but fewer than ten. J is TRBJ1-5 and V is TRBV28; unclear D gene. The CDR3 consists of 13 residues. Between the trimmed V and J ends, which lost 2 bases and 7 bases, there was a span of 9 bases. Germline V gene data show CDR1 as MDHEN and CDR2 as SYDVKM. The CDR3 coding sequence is TGTGCCAGCAGTTTAGAAGGGCAACAGCCCCAGCATTTT. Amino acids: CASSLEGQQPQHF.

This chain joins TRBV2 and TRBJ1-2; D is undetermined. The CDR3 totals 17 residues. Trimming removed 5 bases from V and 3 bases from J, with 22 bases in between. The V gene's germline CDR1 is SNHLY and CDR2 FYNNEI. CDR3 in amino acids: CASSPGLGKPSHYGYTF. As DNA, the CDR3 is TGTGCCAGCAGTCCGGGGTTAGGGAAGCCATCCCACTATGGCTACACCTTC.

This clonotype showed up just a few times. The CDR3 is CASSPGAGGPHNEQFF. As DNA, the CDR3 is TGTGCCAGCAGCCCGGGAGCGGGGGGGCCTCACAATGAGCAGTTCTTC. The chain is built from TRBV28 and TRBJ2-1; TRBD2 matches 10 bases. Trimming took 6 bases from V and 5 from J; bases not matched to a gene: 10. Looked up from germline, CDR1 is MDHEN and CDR2 is SYDVKM. The CDR3 is 16 amino acids.

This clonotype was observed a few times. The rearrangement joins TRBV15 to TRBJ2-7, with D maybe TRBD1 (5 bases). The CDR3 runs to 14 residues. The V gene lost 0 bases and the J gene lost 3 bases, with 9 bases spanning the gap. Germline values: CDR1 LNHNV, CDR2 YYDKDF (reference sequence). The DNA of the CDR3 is TGTGCCACCAGCAGAGATGTAAGGGGCTACGAGCAGTACTTC. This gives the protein CATSRDVRGYEQYF. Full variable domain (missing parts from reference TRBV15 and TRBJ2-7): DAMVIQNPRYQVTQFGKPVTLSCSQTLNHNVMYWYQQKSSQAPKLLFHYYDKDFNNEADTPDNFQSRRPNTSFCFLDIRSPGLGDTAMYLCATSRDVRGYEQYFGPGTRLTVT.

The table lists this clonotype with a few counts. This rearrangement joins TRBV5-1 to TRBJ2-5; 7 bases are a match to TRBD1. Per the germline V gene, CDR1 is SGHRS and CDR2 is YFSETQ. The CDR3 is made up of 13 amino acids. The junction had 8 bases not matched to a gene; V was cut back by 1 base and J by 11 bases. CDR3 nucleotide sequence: TGCGCCAGCAGCTTGAGGGGGCCGGAAGAGCAGTACTTC. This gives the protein CASSLRGPEEQYF. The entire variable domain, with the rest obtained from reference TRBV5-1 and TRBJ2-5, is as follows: KAGVTQTPRYLIKTRGQQVTLSCSPISGHRSVSWYQQTPGQGLQFLFEYFSETQRNKGNFPGRFSGRQFSNSRSEMNVSTLELGDSALYLCASSLRGPEEQYFGPGTRLLVL.

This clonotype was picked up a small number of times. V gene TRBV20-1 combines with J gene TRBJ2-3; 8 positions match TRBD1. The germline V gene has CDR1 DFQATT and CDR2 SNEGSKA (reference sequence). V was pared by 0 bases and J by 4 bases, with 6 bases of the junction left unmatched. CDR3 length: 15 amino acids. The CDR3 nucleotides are TGCAGTGCTAGAGAAAACAGGGGGAGGCCAGATACGCAGTATTTT. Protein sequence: CSARENRGRPDTQYF.

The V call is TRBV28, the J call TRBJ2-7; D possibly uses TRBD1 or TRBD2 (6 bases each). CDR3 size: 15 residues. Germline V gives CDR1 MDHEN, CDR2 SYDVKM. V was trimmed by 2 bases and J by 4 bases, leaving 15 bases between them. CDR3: CASSLGGLVRYEQYF. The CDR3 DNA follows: TGTGCCAGCAGTTTAGGGGGGCTAGTACGGTACGAGCAGTACTTC.

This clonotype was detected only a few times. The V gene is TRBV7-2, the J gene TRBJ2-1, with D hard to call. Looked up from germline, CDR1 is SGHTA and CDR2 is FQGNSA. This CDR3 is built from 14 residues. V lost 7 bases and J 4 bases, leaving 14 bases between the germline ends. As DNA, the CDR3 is TGTGCCAGCACCACGCCCACTCGATACAATGAGCAGTTCTTC. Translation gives CASTTPTRYNEQFF.

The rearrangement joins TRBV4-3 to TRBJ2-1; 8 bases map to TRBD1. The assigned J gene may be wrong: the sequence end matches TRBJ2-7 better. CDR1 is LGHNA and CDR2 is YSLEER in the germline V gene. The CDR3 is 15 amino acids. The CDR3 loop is CASSQDRGRINEQYF. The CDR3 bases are TGCGCCAGCAGCCAAGACAGGGGGCGCATCAATGAGCAGTACTTC.

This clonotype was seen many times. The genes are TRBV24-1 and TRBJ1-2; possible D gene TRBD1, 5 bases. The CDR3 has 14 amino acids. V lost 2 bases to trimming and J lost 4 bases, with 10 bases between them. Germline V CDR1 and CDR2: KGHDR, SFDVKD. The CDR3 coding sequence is TGTGCCACCAGTGATTCCGGGACCCGCTATGGCTACACCTTC. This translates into CATSDSGTRYGYTF.

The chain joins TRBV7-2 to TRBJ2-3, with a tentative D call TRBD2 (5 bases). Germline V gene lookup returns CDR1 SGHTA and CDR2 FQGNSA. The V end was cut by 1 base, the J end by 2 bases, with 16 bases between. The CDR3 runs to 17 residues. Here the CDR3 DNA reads TGTGCCAGCAGCTTAGACCGACGCCGCGGGCTCACAGATACGCAGTATTTT. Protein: CASSLDRRRGLTDTQYF.

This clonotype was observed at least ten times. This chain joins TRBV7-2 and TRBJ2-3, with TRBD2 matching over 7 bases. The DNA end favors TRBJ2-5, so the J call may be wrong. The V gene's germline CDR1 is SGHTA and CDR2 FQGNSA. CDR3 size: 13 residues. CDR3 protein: CASSLVAGDTQYF. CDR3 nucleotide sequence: TGTGCCAGCAGTCTTGTGGCGGGGGACACCCAGTACTTC.

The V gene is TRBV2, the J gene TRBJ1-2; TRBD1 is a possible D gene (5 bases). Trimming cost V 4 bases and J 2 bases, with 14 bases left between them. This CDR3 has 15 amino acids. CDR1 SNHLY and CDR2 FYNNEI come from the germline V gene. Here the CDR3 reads CASSASFRTNYGYTF. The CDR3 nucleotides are TGTGCCAGCAGTGCGTCTTTCAGGACAAACTATGGCTACACCTTC.

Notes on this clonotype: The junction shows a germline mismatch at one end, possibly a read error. The chain's CDR3 is CASRQTGGYGCTF. The CDR3 DNA reads as TGTGCCAGCAGACAGACAGGCGGCTATGGCTGCACCTTC. V gene TRBV6-5 combines with J gene TRBJ1-2; a weak D match, TRBD1 (6 bases). Per the germline V gene, CDR1 is MNHEY and CDR2 is SVGAGI. The CDR3 covers 13 residues.

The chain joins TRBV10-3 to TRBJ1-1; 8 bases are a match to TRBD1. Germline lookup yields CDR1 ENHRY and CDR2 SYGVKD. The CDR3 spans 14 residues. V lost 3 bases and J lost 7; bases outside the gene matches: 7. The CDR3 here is CAISDPTGDGEAFF. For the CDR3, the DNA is TGTGCCATCAGTGACCCGACAGGGGATGGTGAAGCTTTCTTT.